These T cell receptor beta chains were read from a single sample in a study of cytomegalovirus exposure and HLA in healthy donors. Assay: immunoSEQ multiplex PCR; the TCRdb copy retains only in-frame clones and omits some. The data contain 150,000 to 200,000 clones, more than 60% of them seen just once; the ten biggest clones take up 7.7%. Sequenced: PBMCs. These receptors all come from a woman aged 40 to 49 in good health and CMV-seropositive. Both conserved end residues are trimmed from each CDR3.

cdr3_aa	v_call	j_call
ASSLGRVDYGYT	TRBV28	TRBJ1-2
ASISGHTEAF	TRBV25-1	TRBJ1-1
ASKAYGTGPLRGELF	TRBV19	TRBJ2-2
ASSPGDRGLRSTEAF	TRBV7-2	TRBJ1-1
ASSQTSVQETQY	TRBV6-1	TRBJ2-5
ASSFGLGGSGY	TRBV5-6	TRBJ2-7
ASRKGALTRYEQY	TRBV2	TRBJ2-7
ASTEGGAGANVLT	TRBV7-3	TRBJ2-6
ASSYDSNVGTGELF	TRBV7-3	TRBJ2-2
ASSPPSGRGHNEQF	TRBV28	TRBJ2-1